This T cell receptor beta chain was recorded in a study of blood T cell repertoires in COVID-19. On the study more broadly: PBMCs, B-cell-depleted T cells, or T cells provided the cDNA or gDNA that made up the material.

In the original workflow: Nucleated cell number was recorded as an estimate derived from reference gene primer amplification. Some clones are missing from TCRdb's copy, which holds only in-frame ones; the method was immunoSEQ multiplex PCR. The DNA was the basis for D and trimming; V, J and clone size are from that table. This sample has around 370,000 clones, with around 91% found just once. Germline V CDR1 and CDR2: MNHEY, SVGAGI. V lost 4 bases, J lost 3 bases, and 12 bases stayed unmatched. The CDR3 consists of 16 residues. The sequence derives from a man between 18 and 35 years old with active or convalescent COVID-19. The chain recombines TRBV6-5 with TRBJ2-7; 7 nucleotides agree with TRBD2. Specimen: peripheral blood. CDR3 in amino acids: CASSWGRASGHYEQYF. The CDR3 DNA reads TGTGCCAGCAGTTGGGGGAGGGCTAGCGGACACTACGAGCAGTACTTC.